This TCR beta chain was sequenced during a study of blood T cell repertoires in COVID-19 (dated by TCRdb to the early 2020s). Concerning the study at large: Samples covering the acute and convalescent phases of COVID-19 were provided by collaborators in the United States, Italy and Spain. The prospective study material was composed of cDNA or gDNA derived from T cells, B-cell-depleted T cells, or PBMCs. Subjects who had been exposed to COVID-19, were actively infected with it, or had recovered from it provided the deeply sampled blood TCRbeta repertoires that made up the dataset. A freely available public database, intended as a resource for researchers studying the immune response to SARS-CoV-2, is where the repertoires were released. The samples were drawn from the first 160 participants of the ongoing ImmuneRACE study and from 1,254 subjects provided by 6 global collaborators. A de-identified subject ID, COVID-19 status, age in years and sex were almost always included in the sample metadata. HLA class I and class II types, where available, came from metadata supplied by the sample provider rather than from assay-based typing. The paper as a whole reports these results and caveats: The amount of clinical and demographic metadata varied by source and participant and was provided uncurated.

Comments on this clone: Its antigen is currently not known. No base-level quality is on record; no much larger clone is a single base apart.

At one collaborating source in Seattle, patients were enrolled during active infection and were followed longitudinally through the course of disease. The collaborating institutions used their own protocols to collect whole blood in K2EDTA tubes. For TCRbeta analysis, collaborators shipped samples in one of three forms: frozen whole blood, isolated PBMCs, or DNA extracted from either of those sample types. TCRbeta CDR3 regions were amplified from genomic DNA by means of the immunoSEQ Assay, a bias-controlled multiplex PCR. Per the original workflow: Within the assay, amplification of reference gene primers was used to estimate how many nucleated cells each sample contained. To quantify the absolute abundance of each unique TCRbeta CDR3 rearrangement, sequence reads were collapsed and filtered. Productive Simpson clonality was computed per sample as the square root of Simpson's diversity index over productive rearrangements. The immuneACCESS repertoire file appears here via TCRdb, limited to in-frame rearrangements. These files lack a portion of the clones; in checked studies, under half of the deficit traces to unresolved V genes, and the cause of the others is not known. V, J and clone size are taken as reported in that table, and D and trimming were inferred from the DNA itself. This sample gives 200,000 to 250,000 clones in total; 75% to 85% of them show up just once. The ten biggest clones cover around 1.3% of the sample.

The sample comprised peripheral blood. The TCR comes from a woman younger than 45 with COVID-19, enrolled during active disease.

CDR3 loop: CASSPTDRNYYEQYF. The sequenced DNA: TGTGCCAGTAGTCCAACCGACAGGAACTACTACGAGCAGTACTTC. The V and J segments used are TRBV19 and TRBJ2-7, and the D gene may be TRBD1, 6 bases matching. Reading from cysteine to phenylalanine, the CDR3 counts 15 amino acids. The DNA shown is the 45-base CDR3, in frame from base 1. Cut back by 5 bases and 3 bases, the V and J ends lie 17 bases apart. From a lookup of the germline V gene (reference sequence), CDR1 and CDR2 are LNHDA and SQIVND.